These 20 T cell receptor beta chains were sequenced from one sample in a study of blood T cell repertoires in COVID-19 (dated by TCRdb to the early 2020s). Libraries were constructed by the immunoSEQ multiplex PCR assay. Here the immuneACCESS table is served through TCRdb, limited to in-frame sequences with V and J called. Missing clones are a known gap in these copies; in checked studies unresolved V genes cover under half, and the rest lacks a known reason. In this sample the table shows approximately 150,000 clones, around nine tenths of which occur a single time. 8.6% of the sample is held by the ten biggest clonotypes. The sequenced material came from peripheral blood. All receptors derive from a woman aged 45-60 years with active or convalescent COVID-19.

This chain links TRBV5-1 with TRBJ1-5, with D possibly being TRBD1 (5 bases). Trimming took off 0 bases at V and 4 bases at J, with 14 bases between the two ends. Per germline, CDR1 SGHRS and CDR2 YFSETQ. The CDR3 has 16 residues. The CDR3 DNA reads TGCGCCAGCAGCTTGGGTATCGGGGGATCTAATCAGCCCCAGCATTTT. Translated: CASSLGIGGSNQPQHF. The full variable domain, its missing parts supplied by reference TRBV5-1 and TRBJ1-5, is KAGVTQTPRYLIKTRGQQVTLSCSPISGHRSVSWYQQTPGQGLQFLFEYFSETQRNKGNFPGRFSGRQFSNSRSEMNVSTLELGDSALYLCASSLGIGGSNQPQHFGDGTRLSIL.

The V call is TRBV7-2, the J call TRBJ1-2; 9 bases are a match to TRBD1. With V trimmed by 1 base and J by 5 bases, 5 bases remained unmatched. The CDR3 loop spans 15 amino acids. Germline values: CDR1 SGHTA, CDR2 FQGNSA. DNA of the CDR3: TGTGCCAGCAGCTTAGAGACAGGGGGTGGTTATGGCTACACCTTC. It yields the protein CASSLETGGGYGYTF.

This clone showed up just a few times. The chain recombines TRBV5-1 with TRBJ2-7, with 8 bases matching TRBD2. The CDR3 loop spans 15 amino acids. Losses at the gene ends were 0 bases for V and 7 bases for J; bases not matched to a gene: 9. Germline lookup yields CDR1 SGHRS and CDR2 YFSETQ. This CDR3 reads CASSLAGGLAHEQYF. In DNA form, the CDR3 reads TGCGCCAGCAGCTTGGCCGGAGGACTAGCACATGAGCAGTACTTC.

The chain joins TRBV12-5 to TRBJ1-4; D ambiguous. Germline CDR1 is LGHNT and CDR2 is FRNRAP. Trimming removed 0 bases at V and 5 bases at J, with 13 bases between. The length of the CDR3 is 16 residues. The CDR3: CASGLVQAGRNEKLFF. In DNA, the CDR3 is TGTGCTAGTGGTTTGGTACAAGCGGGCCGGAATGAAAAACTGTTTTTT.

The gene calls are TRBV7-2 and TRBJ2-5; D uncertain. The CDR3 runs to 12 residues. CDR1 SGHTA and CDR2 FQGNSA come from the germline V gene. V lost 1 base and J lost 9, with 9 bases in between. In DNA form, the CDR3 reads TGTGCCAGCAGCTTAGTCCCTGAGGCCCAGTACTTC. It is translated as CASSLVPEAQYF.

This rearrangement joins TRBV5-1 to TRBJ1-1; 9 nucleotides agree with TRBD1. Germline V gives CDR1 SGHRS, CDR2 YFSETQ. CDR3 length: 14 amino acids. V shed 2 bases and J 4 bases; nucleotides not matched to a gene: 3. The DNA for the CDR3 is TGCGCCAGCAGCTTCCAACAGGGGGCCACTGAAGCTTTCTTT. It is translated as CASSFQQGATEAFF.

The chain is built from TRBV10-3 and TRBJ1-1; D remains ambiguous. CDR1 is ENHRY, CDR2 SYGVKD, per germline. Trimming pared 6 bases from V and 1 base from J, leaving 12 bases between. This CDR3 spans 14 amino acids. CDR3: CAIRVNGGNTEAFF. CDR3 nucleotides: TGTGCCATCAGGGTCAACGGTGGGAACACTGAAGCTTTCTTT.

For the CDR3, the DNA is TGTGCCAGCAGCCAAGCAATAGCGGGAGGGCCCAATGAGCAGTTCTTC. This translates into CASSQAIAGGPNEQFF. V gene TRBV3-1 (or the pseudogene TRBV3-2) combines with J gene TRBJ2-1; TRBD2 matches 11 bases. The CDR3 runs to 16 residues. Germline values: CDR1 LGHDT, CDR2 YNNKEL (reference sequence). V was clipped by 1 base and J by 6 bases; unmatched bases: 5.

The V and J genes are TRBV29-1 and TRBJ2-1, with D maybe TRBD1 (5 bases). The CDR3 loop spans 14 amino acids. Germline V gene sequence: CDR1 SQVTM, CDR2 ANQGSEA. The germline V and J ends were trimmed by 4 bases and 6 bases, with 16 bases remaining between them. CDR3 sequence: CSVVVATEFNEQFF. CDR3 in DNA: TGCAGCGTTGTGGTGGCGACAGAATTCAATGAGCAGTTCTTC.

The chain employs TRBV9 and TRBJ2-7; the match to TRBD2 covers 7 bases. The germline V gene encodes CDR1 SGDLS and CDR2 YYNGEE. The CDR3 is 15 residues long. Germline trimming cut 0 bases from V and 6 bases from J; bases unmatched to any gene: 9. CDR3 region: CASSVEGGLDSEQYF. DNA of the CDR3: TGTGCCAGCAGCGTAGAGGGAGGGCTCGACTCCGAGCAGTACTTC. Complete variable domain (other parts from reference TRBV9 and TRBJ2-7): DSGVTQTPKHLITATGQRVTLRCSPRSGDLSVYWYQQSLDQGLQFLIQYYNGEERAKGNILERFSAQQFPDLHSELNLSSLELGDSALYFCASSVEGGLDSEQYFGPGTRLTVT.

The V gene is TRBV10-3, the J gene TRBJ2-6; D possibly corresponds to TRBD2 (5 bases). The germline V gene has CDR1 ENHRY and CDR2 SYGVKD. The CDR3 extends over 15 amino acids. V was shortened by 8 bases and J by 0 bases, with 11 bases between the two germline ends. In DNA, the CDR3 is TGTGCCATCGCGGAGGTCCTCTCTGGGGCCAACGTCCTGACTTTC. Its protein is CAIAEVLSGANVLTF.

The chain carries TRBV18 and TRBJ2-4; D gene unclear. V was cut by 0 bases and J by 1 base, with 7 bases left in between. In germline, CDR1 is KGHSH, CDR2 LQKENI. The CDR3 spans 15 residues. The CDR3 bases are TGTGCCAGCTCACCACCTTCGGGTGCCAAAAACATTCAGTACTTC. Protein: CASSPPSGAKNIQYF.

The CDR3 spells CASSRQVAEQFF. CDR3 nucleotide sequence: TGTGCCAGCAGCCGTCAGGTTGCTGAGCAGTTCTTC. J is TRBJ2-1 and V is TRBV3-1 (or the pseudogene TRBV3-2); the D is unclear. Germline V lookup: CDR1 LGHDT, CDR2 YNNKEL (reference sequence). The CDR3 loop spans 12 amino acids. The V and J ends lost 4 bases and 9 bases respectively, with 10 bases between them.

V usage is TRBV5-5 and J usage is TRBJ1-1, with D unresolved. CDR1 is SGHKS, CDR2 YYEKEE, per germline (reference sequence). The CDR3 is made up of 12 amino acids. The ends were cut back, 4 bases at V and 6 bases at J, with 10 bases in the middle. In nucleotides, the CDR3 is TGTGCCAGCAGCCCCAGGTATTCTGAAGCTTTCTTT. Amino acids: CASSPRYSEAFF. Variable domain in full (rest from reference TRBV5-5 and TRBJ1-1): DAGVTQSPTHLIKTRGQQVTLRCSPISGHKSVSWYQQVLGQGPQFIFQYYEKEERGRGNFPDRFSARQFPNYSSELNVNALLLGDSALYLCASSPRYSEAFFGQGTRLTVV.

The rearrangement joins TRBV6-4 to TRBJ2-1; 11 nucleotides agree with TRBD2. The CDR3 totals 18 residues. Germline V gene data show CDR1 as MRHNA and CDR2 as SNTAGT. Germline trimming cut 3 bases from V and 5 bases from J; bases unmatched to any gene: 12. The CDR3 sequence is CASSERLAGGLSNNEQFF. Written as DNA, the CDR3 is TGTGCCAGCAGTGAGCGCCTAGCGGGAGGCCTATCCAACAATGAGCAGTTCTTC.

The rearrangement links TRBV19 to TRBJ2-1; a weak D match, TRBD2 (5 bases). Trimming pared 6 bases from V and 0 bases from J, leaving 15 bases between. The CDR3 sequence is 16 residues long. The germline V gene has CDR1 LNHDA and CDR2 SQIVND (reference sequence). The CDR3: CASSLAQLRSYNEQFF. The CDR3 coding sequence is TGTGCCAGTAGCCTAGCTCAACTTCGCTCCTACAATGAGCAGTTCTTC.

The CDR3 sequence: CASRQLGGASGNTIYF. CDR3 nucleotides: TGTGCCAGCAGACAACTGGGGGGGGCAAGTGGAAACACCATATATTTT. The V call is TRBV7-2, the J call TRBJ1-3, with D possibly being TRBD1 (6 bases). The CDR3 has 16 amino acids. Germline CDR1 and CDR2: SGHTA and FQGNSA. V lost 6 bases and J lost 3, with 18 bases in between.

The V and J genes are TRBV28 and TRBJ2-1; possibly TRBD2 for D (7 bases). The V end was cut by 3 bases, the J end by 0 bases, with 12 bases between. The length of the CDR3 is 16 residues. Germline CDR1 MDHEN, CDR2 SYDVKM. In nucleotides, the CDR3 is TGTGCCAGCAGTTTGGGGGGGCCAAGCTCCTACAATGAGCAGTTCTTC. Its protein is CASSLGGPSSYNEQFF.

The chain has TRBV2 and TRBJ1-1; D gene uncertain. CDR1 and CDR2 (germline): SNHLY, FYNNEI. This CDR3 is 13 amino acids long. V dropped 8 bases and J dropped 7 bases, with 17 bases sitting between them. The CDR3 loop reads CASRLRSSDEAFF. As DNA, the CDR3 is TGTGCCAGCCGGTTGCGGAGTTCCGATGAAGCTTTCTTT.

The gene calls are TRBV28 and TRBJ2-1, with 9 nucleotides matching TRBD2. Trimming at V came to 5 bases and at J to 2 bases, leaving 7 bases not matched to a gene. Germline CDR1 is MDHEN and CDR2 is SYDVKM. CDR3 length equals 16 residues. CDR3 loop: CASSPQREEAYNEQFF. As DNA, the CDR3 is TGTGCCAGCAGTCCCCAGCGGGAGGAAGCCTACAATGAGCAGTTCTTC.